This passage covers 23 T cell receptor beta chains from one sample sequenced in a study of monozygotic twins with inflammatory bowel disease (dated by TCRdb to about 2019). The library was generated by 5' RACE. The sequencer was an Illumina HiSeq 2500. TCRdb reanalyzed the reads, keeping one entry per CDR3 protein sequence and omitting DNA. The sample table includes approximately 150,000 distinct CDR3 sequences. The top ten clonotypes cover just under 7.5% of the sample. Material: blood. Receptors originate from a human donor with ulcerative colitis or Crohn's disease, or a healthy co-twin of an affected twin (not recorded which).

The rearrangement uses TRBV3-1 and TRBJ2-3; absent DNA, TCRdb's TRBD1 call cannot be checked. This CDR3 is built from 15 residues. Per the germline V gene, CDR1 is LGHDT and CDR2 is YNNKEL (reference sequence). The CDR3 here is CASSPGRGGTDTQYF.

This rearrangement joins TRBV20-1 to TRBJ1-5; lacking DNA, the TRBD1 call made by TCRdb goes unchecked. Per germline, CDR1 DFQATT and CDR2 SNEGSKA (reference sequence). The length of the CDR3 is 14 residues. CDR3 sequence reads: CSATMWGSNQPQHF.

The chain recombines TRBV30 with TRBJ2-2. The CDR3 is made up of 12 amino acids. Germline V CDR1 and CDR2: GTSNPN, SVGIG (reference sequence). The chain's CDR3 is CASTGNTGELFF.

This chain connects TRBV27 to TRBJ2-7; TCRdb names TRBD1, which stays unverified in the absence of DNA. The germline V gene encodes CDR1 MNHEY and CDR2 SMNVEV (reference sequence). The CDR3 covers 14 residues. CDR3: CASSSLGARLEQYF.

The J gene is TRBJ2-3, the V gene TRBV11-2. Germline V gives CDR1 SGHAT, CDR2 FQNNGV. CDR3 length: 15 residues. This CDR3 is CASSLEPSSTDTQYF.

This sequence joins TRBV10-1 and TRBJ1-4; TCRdb gives TRBD1 as the D gene, but with no DNA this cannot be confirmed. CDR3 size: 13 residues. Per germline, CDR1 WNHNN and CDR2 SYGVQD (reference sequence). CDR3 amino acids: CASSGGPNEKLFF.

The chain joins TRBV7-2 to TRBJ2-1; TCRdb's D gene call, TRBD1, goes unchecked for lack of DNA. The CDR3 extends over 11 amino acids. The germline V gene has CDR1 SGHTA and CDR2 FQGNSA. This CDR3 is CASSITGFWFF.

V gene TRBV10-3 combines with J gene TRBJ2-5; there is no DNA to check the TCRdb D call of TRBD2. The CDR3 has 15 residues. Germline-derived CDR1 and CDR2 are ENHRY and SYGVKD. CDR3 residues: CAIRGLAGERETQYF.

V and J are TRBV5-1 and TRBJ2-4; checking the TCRdb D call of TRBD2 is not possible without DNA. The CDR3 extends over 16 amino acids. Germline CDR1 and CDR2: SGHRS and YFSETQ. CDR3 sequence: CASSLERGTGKNIQYF.

The chain uses TRBV5-1 and TRBJ2-2; the TCRdb D gene call, TRBD1, has no DNA to confirm it. This CDR3 comprises 18 residues. In germline, CDR1 is SGHRS, CDR2 YFSETQ. The CDR3 protein is CASSRRDRDGTNTGELFF.

The CDR3 here is CASSLAETPSDYTF. The chain recombines TRBV7-9 with TRBJ1-2. Germline assignment: CDR1 SEHNR and CDR2 FQNEAQ (reference sequence). This CDR3 spans 14 amino acids.

This rearrangement joins TRBV21-1 to TRBJ1-5; absent DNA, TCRdb's TRBD1 call cannot be checked. TRBV21-1 is a pseudogene locus. CDR3 length: 15 residues. CDR3 protein: CASSKQDRHNQPQHF.

The V and J genes are TRBV29-1 and TRBJ2-2. The germline V gene encodes CDR1 SQVTM and CDR2 ANQGSEA. The CDR3 covers 13 residues. CDR3 in amino acids: CSGDSGNTGELFF.

CDR3 loop: CASSFGGSTDTQYF. The gene calls are TRBV5-1 and TRBJ2-3; without DNA, the TCRdb call of TRBD1 cannot be checked. The CDR3 loop spans 14 amino acids. Germline CDR1 and CDR2: SGHRS and YFSETQ.

CDR3 sequence reads: CASSNDEPIKREDYNEQFF. The V and J genes are TRBV21-1 and TRBJ2-1; checking the TCRdb D call of TRBD2 is not possible without DNA. TRBV21-1 is recorded as a pseudogene. The CDR3 runs 19 residues.

This CDR3 reads CASSYFAGNSNQPQHF. V and J are TRBV6-2 or TRBV6-3 and TRBJ1-5. Germline V lookup: CDR1 MNHEY, CDR2 SVGEGT. The CDR3 loop spans 16 amino acids.

The gene calls are TRBV20-1 and TRBJ1-5; as DNA is missing, the TRBD1 call by TCRdb cannot be tested. CDR1 is DFQATT, CDR2 SNEGSKA, per germline (reference sequence). The CDR3 is 14 amino acids. This CDR3 reads CSAPNQGYNQPQHF.

This chain joins TRBV20-1 and TRBJ2-1. Germline V gives CDR1 DFQATT, CDR2 SNEGSKA (reference sequence). This CDR3 has 11 residues. The CDR3 here is CSARTRNEQFF.

The chain carries TRBV28 and TRBJ1-5; TCRdb reports TRBD1, a call that lacks DNA to check it against. The CDR3 runs 15 residues. Looked up from germline, CDR1 is MDHEN and CDR2 is SYDVKM. The CDR3 loop reads CASSYSDRVDQPQHF.

The chain couples TRBV29-1 to TRBJ1-2; TCRdb calls TRBD1, which cannot be checked without DNA. Germline values: CDR1 SQVTM, CDR2 ANQGSEA. The CDR3 length is 13 residues. CDR3: CSVPENGIYGYTF. Variable domain in full (rest from reference TRBV29-1 and TRBJ1-2): SAVISQKPSRDICQRGTSLTIQCQVDSQVTMMFWYRQQPGQSLTLIATANQGSEATYESGFVIDKFPISRPNLTFSTLTVSNMSPEDSSIYLCSVPENGIYGYTFGSGTRLTVV.

The chain links TRBV10-3 to TRBJ2-6; TCRdb designates TRBD1, a call that cannot be tested without DNA. Germline V gene lookup returns CDR1 ENHRY and CDR2 SYGVKD. The CDR3 consists of 18 residues. The CDR3 spells CAITRGHGTESGANVLTF.

The chain couples TRBV18 to TRBJ2-5. This CDR3 is built from 14 residues. Germline values: CDR1 KGHSH, CDR2 LQKENI. CDR3 amino acids: CASSPPGRQETQYF.

The chain combines TRBV11-2 with TRBJ2-7; TCRdb's D call of TRBD1 is untestable without DNA. The CDR3 is 15 amino acids. Germline CDR1 SGHAT, CDR2 FQNNGV. CDR3: CASSLQRGPTYEQYF.